These 12 T cell receptor beta chains came from one sample sequenced in a study of cytomegalovirus exposure and HLA in healthy donors. PCR primers comprised 60 Vbeta and 13 Jbeta primers. Only in-frame clones appear in the TCRdb table, and some are missing; sequencing was by immunoSEQ multiplex PCR. The sample comprises approximately 86,000 clones, 85% of which are singletons, and 7.4% rests with the top ten. Material: PBMCs. All receptors come from a man aged 35 to 55 in good health and CMV-seropositive.

This chain connects TRBV2 to TRBJ2-5, with a weak D call TRBD1 (6 bases). This CDR3 is 15 amino acids long. Germline-derived CDR1 and CDR2 are SNHLY and FYNNEI. V shed 6 bases and J shed 3 bases, with 17 bases lying between them. CDR3: CASRKQGTGKETQYF. The CDR3, as DNA: TGTGCCAGCAGAAAACAGGGTACGGGCAAAGAGACCCAGTACTTC.

The chain recombines TRBV5-4 with TRBJ2-3; perhaps TRBD1 as D (7 bases). Germline CDR1 reads SGHNT; CDR2 reads YYREEE (reference sequence). CDR3 length: 16 residues. Trimming took 2 bases from V and 3 from J, leaving 16 bases between them. The chain's CDR3 is CASSFFQGGRTDTQYF. The DNA for the CDR3 is TGTGCCAGCAGCTTTTTTCAGGGGGGCCGGACAGATACGCAGTATTTT. Complete variable domain (other parts from reference TRBV5-4 and TRBJ2-3): ETGVTQSPTHLIKTRGQQVTLRCSSQSGHNTVSWYQQALGQGPQFIFQYYREEENGRGNFPPRFSGLQFPNYSSELNVNALELDDSALYLCASSFFQGGRTDTQYFGPGTRLTVL.

The chain uses TRBV11-3 and TRBJ2-7, with a possible D match to TRBD2 (5 bases). Germline V gene lookup returns CDR1 SGHNT and CDR2 YENEEA. The V end lost 1 base, the J end lost 5 bases, and 12 bases lay between the germline ends. The CDR3 contains 14 residues. CDR3 in DNA: TGTGCCAGCAGCTTAGGGGGAAAGGGAGACGAGCAGTACTTC. It encodes CASSLGGKGDEQYF.

V gene TRBV6-5 combines with J gene TRBJ2-7; TRBD1 matches at 10 bases. The CDR3 sequence is 16 residues long. Germline V gives CDR1 MNHEY, CDR2 SVGAGI. The V and J ends lost 0 bases and 7 bases, in that order; junction bases with no gene match: 9. The CDR3 spells CASSYSKDRGWGEQYF. In DNA, the CDR3 is TGTGCCAGCAGTTACTCGAAGGACAGGGGGTGGGGAGAGCAGTACTTC.

The CDR3 DNA is TGTGCCAGCAGCCTTCAGGGGGCCGGTGGCTACACCTTC. It specifies CASSLQGAGGYTF. The rearrangement joins TRBV6-5 to TRBJ1-2, with TRBD1 matching 8 bases. V gave up 6 bases and J gave up 7 bases; unmatched junction bases: 7. Germline V gene lookup returns CDR1 MNHEY and CDR2 SVGAGI. There are 13 residues in the CDR3.

This chain joins TRBV29-1 and TRBJ2-7; maybe TRBD2 (5 bases). The germline gives CDR1 SQVTM, CDR2 ANQGSEA. Trimming took off 7 bases at V and 2 bases at J, with 18 bases between the two ends. The CDR3 consists of 14 residues. The chain's CDR3 is CSAQLGSLTYEQYF. The CDR3 DNA sequence: TGCAGCGCGCAGTTAGGGAGTCTTACCTACGAGCAGTACTTC.

This clone was recorded once. This chain joins TRBV18 and TRBJ2-7, with D possibly matching TRBD2 (6 bases). Germline CDR1 reads KGHSH; CDR2 reads LQKENI. This CDR3 spans 13 amino acids. The V and J ends lost 3 bases and 4 bases respectively, with 10 bases between them. The CDR3 region is CASSPGGFYEQYF. CDR3 nucleotide sequence: TGTGCCAGCTCACCTGGGGGGTTTTACGAGCAGTACTTC.

This chain links TRBV6-1 with TRBJ2-7; 10 positions match TRBD1. The germline CDR1 and CDR2 sequences are MNHNS and SASEGT. Trimming took 6 bases from V and 6 from J; bases not matched to a gene: 2. The CDR3 runs 12 residues. The DNA of the CDR3 is TGTGCCAGCAGCGGGACAGGGGCCGAGCAGTACTTC. It codes for CASSGTGAEQYF.

The chain combines TRBV25-1 with TRBJ1-4, with D unclear. The germline CDR1 and CDR2 sequences are MGHDK and SYGVNS. Trimming removed 1 base at V and 8 bases at J, with 14 bases between. CDR3 length: 15 residues. The CDR3 DNA follows: TGTGCCAGCAGTGAATGGGCCGGTCCAAGGGAAAAACTGTTTTTT. Translated: CASSEWAGPREKLFF.

This chain connects TRBV27 to TRBJ2-4; the match to TRBD1 covers 7 bases. Unmatched junction bases numbered 7, after V lost 4 bases and J lost 1 base. Germline V gene data show CDR1 as MNHEY and CDR2 as SMNVEV (reference sequence). The CDR3 totals 16 residues. The CDR3 loop is CASSSKAGGAKNIQYF. CDR3 nucleotide sequence: TGTGCCAGCAGTTCTAAGGCAGGGGGTGCCAAAAACATTCAGTACTTC.

V and J are TRBV7-8 and TRBJ2-7, with 8 bases fitting TRBD2. V dropped 2 bases and J dropped 0; count of bases not matched to a gene: 6. From germline, CDR1 is SGHVS and CDR2 FQNEAQ. CDR3 length equals 16 residues. The CDR3 DNA follows: TGTGCCAGCAGCTTATATCGTCTAGCGGGCTCCTACGAGCAGTACTTC. It yields the protein CASSLYRLAGSYEQYF.

The V and J genes are TRBV18 and TRBJ2-3, with 9 bases identical to TRBD2. The ends lost 1 base at V and 4 bases at J; junction bases unmatched: 3. The CDR3 is made up of 15 amino acids. Germline V CDR1 and CDR2: KGHSH, LQKENI. Here the CDR3 reads CASSPQTSGADTQYF. CDR3 bases: TGTGCCAGCTCACCACAGACTAGCGGCGCAGATACGCAGTATTTT.